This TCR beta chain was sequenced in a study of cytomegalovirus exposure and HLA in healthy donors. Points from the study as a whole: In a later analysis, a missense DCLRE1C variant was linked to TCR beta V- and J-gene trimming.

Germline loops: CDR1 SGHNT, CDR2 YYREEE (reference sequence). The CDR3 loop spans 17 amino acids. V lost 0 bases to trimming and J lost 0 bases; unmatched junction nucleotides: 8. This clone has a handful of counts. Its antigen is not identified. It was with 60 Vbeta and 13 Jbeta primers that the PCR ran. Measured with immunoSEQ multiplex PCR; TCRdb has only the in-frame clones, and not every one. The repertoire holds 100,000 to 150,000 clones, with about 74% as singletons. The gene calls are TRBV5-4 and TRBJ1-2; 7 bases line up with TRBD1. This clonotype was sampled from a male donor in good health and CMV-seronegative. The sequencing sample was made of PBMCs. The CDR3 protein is CASSLEPGGTANYGYTF. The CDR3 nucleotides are TGTGCCAGCAGCTTGGAACCAGGGGGAACAGCTAACTATGGCTACACCTTC.